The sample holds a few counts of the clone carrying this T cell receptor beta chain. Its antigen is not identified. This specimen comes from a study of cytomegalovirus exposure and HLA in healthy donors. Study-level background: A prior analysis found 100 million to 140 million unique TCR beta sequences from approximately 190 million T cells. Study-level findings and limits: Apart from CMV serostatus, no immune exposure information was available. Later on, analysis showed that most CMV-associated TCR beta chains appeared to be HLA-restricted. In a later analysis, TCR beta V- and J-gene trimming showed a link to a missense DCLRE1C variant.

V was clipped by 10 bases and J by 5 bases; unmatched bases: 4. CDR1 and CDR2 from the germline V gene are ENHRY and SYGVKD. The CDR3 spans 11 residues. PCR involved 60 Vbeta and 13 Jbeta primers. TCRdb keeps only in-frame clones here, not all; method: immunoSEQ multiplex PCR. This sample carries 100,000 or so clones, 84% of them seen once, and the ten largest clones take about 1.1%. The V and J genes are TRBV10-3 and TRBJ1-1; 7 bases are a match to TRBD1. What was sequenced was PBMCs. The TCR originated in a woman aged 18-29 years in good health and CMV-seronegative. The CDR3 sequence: CATSGGTEAFF. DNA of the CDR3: TGTGCCACATCAGGGGGGACTGAAGCTTTCTTT.